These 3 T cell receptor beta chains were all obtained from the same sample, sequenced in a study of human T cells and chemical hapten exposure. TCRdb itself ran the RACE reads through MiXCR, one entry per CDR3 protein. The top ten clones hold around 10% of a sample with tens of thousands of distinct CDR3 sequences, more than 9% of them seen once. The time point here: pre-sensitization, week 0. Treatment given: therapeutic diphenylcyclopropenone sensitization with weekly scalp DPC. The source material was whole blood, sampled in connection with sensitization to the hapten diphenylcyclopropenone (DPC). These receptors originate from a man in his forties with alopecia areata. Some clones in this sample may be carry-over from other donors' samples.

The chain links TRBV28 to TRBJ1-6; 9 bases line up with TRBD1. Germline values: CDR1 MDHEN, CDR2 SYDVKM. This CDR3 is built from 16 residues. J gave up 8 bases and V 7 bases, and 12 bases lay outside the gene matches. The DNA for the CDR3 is TGTGCCAGCACTGGCGGGTGGGGACAGGGAGATTCACCCCTCCACTTT. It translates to CASTGGWGQGDSPLHF.

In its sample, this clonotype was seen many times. The CDR3, as DNA: TGCGCCAGCAGCCAAGATCGGAGGGGTCACTCCTACAATGAGCAGTTCTTC. Its protein is CASSQDRRGHSYNEQFF. The chain employs TRBV4-1 and TRBJ2-1; D might be TRBD2 (6 bases). Between the trimmed V and J ends, which lost 0 bases and 0 bases, there was a span of 12 bases. Germline loops: CDR1 MGHRA, CDR2 YSYEKL. CDR3 length: 17 residues.

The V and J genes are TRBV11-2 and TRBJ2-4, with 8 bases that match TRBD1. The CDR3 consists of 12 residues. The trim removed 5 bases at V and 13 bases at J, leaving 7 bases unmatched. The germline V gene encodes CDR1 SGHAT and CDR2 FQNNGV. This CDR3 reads CASSRTGTGQYF. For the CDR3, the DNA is TGTGCCAGCAGCAGGACAGGGACGGGCCAGTACTTC.